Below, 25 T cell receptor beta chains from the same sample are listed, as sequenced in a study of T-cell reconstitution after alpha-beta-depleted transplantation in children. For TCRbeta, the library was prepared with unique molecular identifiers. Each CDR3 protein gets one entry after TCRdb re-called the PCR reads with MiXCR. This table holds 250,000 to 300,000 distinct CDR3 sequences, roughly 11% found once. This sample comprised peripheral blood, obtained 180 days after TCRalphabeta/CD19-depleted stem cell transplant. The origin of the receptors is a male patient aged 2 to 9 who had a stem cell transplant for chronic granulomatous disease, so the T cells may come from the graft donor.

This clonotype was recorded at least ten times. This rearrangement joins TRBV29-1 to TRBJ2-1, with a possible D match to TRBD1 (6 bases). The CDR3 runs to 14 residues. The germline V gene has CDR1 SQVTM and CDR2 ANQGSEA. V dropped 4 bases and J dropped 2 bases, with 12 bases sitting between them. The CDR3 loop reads CSVGGRTAYNEQFF. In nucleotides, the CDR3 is TGCAGCGTTGGGGGCAGGACAGCCTACAATGAGCAGTTCTTC.

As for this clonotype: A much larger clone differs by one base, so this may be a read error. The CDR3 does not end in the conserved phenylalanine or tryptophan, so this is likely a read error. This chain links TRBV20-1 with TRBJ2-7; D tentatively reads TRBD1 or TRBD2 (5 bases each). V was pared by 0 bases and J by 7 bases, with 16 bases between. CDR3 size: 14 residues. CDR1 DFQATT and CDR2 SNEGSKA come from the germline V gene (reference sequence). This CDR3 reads CSAREWDRSREQYS. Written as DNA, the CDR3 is TGCAGTGCTAGAGAGTGGGACCGATCTCGGGAGCAGTACTCC.

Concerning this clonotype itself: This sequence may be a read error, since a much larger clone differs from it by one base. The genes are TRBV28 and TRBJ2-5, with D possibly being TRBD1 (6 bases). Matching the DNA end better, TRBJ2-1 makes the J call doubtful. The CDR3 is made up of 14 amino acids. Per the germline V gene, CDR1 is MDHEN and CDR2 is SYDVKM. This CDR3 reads CASSRRDKPWTQFF. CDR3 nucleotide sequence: TGTGCCAGCAGTCGCCGGGACAAGCCCTGGACCCAGTTCTTC.

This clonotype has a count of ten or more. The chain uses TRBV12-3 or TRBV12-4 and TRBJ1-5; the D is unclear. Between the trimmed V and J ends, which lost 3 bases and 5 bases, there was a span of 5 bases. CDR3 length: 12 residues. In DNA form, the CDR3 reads TGTGCCAGCAGTTTTGGGGATCAGCCCCAGCATTTT. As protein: CASSFGDQPQHF.

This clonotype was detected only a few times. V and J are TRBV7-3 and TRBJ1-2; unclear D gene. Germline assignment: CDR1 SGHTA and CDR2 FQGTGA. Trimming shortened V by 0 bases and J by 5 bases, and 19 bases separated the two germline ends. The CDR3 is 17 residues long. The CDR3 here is CASSLTPPYGQPYGYTF. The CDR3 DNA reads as TGTGCCAGCAGCTTAACTCCACCGTATGGCCAACCATATGGCTACACCTTC.

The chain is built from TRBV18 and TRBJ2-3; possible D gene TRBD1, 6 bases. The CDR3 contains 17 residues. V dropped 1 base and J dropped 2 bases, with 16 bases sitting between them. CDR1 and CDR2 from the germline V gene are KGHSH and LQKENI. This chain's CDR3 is CASSPQGQPFFTDTQYF. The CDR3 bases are TGTGCCAGCTCACCACAAGGACAGCCCTTCTTCACAGATACGCAGTATTTT.

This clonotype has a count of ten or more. As DNA, the CDR3 is TGCGCCAGCAGCTTGAAGGCGCCAGACTACGAGCAGTACTTC. Translating gives CASSLKAPDYEQYF. The rearrangement joins TRBV5-1 to TRBJ2-7; D is unresolved. This CDR3 comprises 14 residues. V lost 1 base and J lost 3, with 11 bases in between. Germline values: CDR1 SGHRS, CDR2 YFSETQ.

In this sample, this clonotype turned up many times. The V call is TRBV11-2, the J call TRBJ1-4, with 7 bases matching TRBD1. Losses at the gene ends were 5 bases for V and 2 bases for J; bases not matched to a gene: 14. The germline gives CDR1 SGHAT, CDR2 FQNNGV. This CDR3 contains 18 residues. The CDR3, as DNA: TGTGCCAGCAGCATAGGGACAGTGTTCGCCGTGACTAATGAAAAACTGTTTTTT. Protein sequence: CASSIGTVFAVTNEKLFF.

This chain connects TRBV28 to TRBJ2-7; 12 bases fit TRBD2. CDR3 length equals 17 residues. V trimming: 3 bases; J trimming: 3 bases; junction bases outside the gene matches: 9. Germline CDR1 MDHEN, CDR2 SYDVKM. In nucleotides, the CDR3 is TGTGCCAGCAGTTTTGGAGGACTAGCGGGGATTTACTACGAGCAGTACTTC. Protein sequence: CASSFGGLAGIYYEQYF.

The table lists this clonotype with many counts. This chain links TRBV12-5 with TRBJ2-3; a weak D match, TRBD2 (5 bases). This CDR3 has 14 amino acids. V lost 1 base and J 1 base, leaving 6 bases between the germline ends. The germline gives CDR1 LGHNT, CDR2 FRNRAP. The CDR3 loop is CASGLERGTDTQYF. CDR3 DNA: TGTGCTAGTGGTTTGGAGAGGGGCACAGATACGCAGTATTTT.

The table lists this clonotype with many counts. CDR3 bases: TGTGCCAGCAGTCCCGGGACTAGTGGGACAGATACGCAGTATTTT. Amino acid sequence: CASSPGTSGTDTQYF. This chain joins TRBV12-3 or TRBV12-4 and TRBJ2-3, with 8 bases aligning to TRBD2. J lost 3 bases, V lost 5 bases, and 7 bases had no gene match. This CDR3 is 15 amino acids long.

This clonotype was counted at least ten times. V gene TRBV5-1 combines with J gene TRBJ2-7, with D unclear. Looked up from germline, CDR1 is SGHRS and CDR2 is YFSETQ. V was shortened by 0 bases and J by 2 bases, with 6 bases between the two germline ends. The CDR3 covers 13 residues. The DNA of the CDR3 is TGCGCCAGCAGCTTGGAGGGAACCTACGAGCAGTACTTC. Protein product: CASSLEGTYEQYF.

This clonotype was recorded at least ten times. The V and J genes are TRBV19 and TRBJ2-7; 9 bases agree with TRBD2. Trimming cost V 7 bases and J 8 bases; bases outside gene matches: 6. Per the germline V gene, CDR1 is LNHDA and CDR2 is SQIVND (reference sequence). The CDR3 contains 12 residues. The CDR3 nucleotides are TGTGCCAGTAACATAGCGGGAGCTCAGCAGTACTTC. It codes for CASNIAGAQQYF.

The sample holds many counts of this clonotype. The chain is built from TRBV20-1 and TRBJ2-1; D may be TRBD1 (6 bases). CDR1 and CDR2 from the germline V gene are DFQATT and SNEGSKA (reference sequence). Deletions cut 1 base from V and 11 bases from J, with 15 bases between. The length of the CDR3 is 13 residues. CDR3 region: CSARGQVLSQQFF. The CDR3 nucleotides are TGCAGTGCTAGAGGACAGGTTCTTTCACAGCAGTTCTTC.

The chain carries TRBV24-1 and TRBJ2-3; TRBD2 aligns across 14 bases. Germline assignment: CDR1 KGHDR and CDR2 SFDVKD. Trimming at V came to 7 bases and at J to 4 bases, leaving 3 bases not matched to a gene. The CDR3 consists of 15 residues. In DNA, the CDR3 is TGTGCCACCAGAGGGACTAGCGGGAGCGCAGATACGCAGTATTTT. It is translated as CATRGTSGSADTQYF.

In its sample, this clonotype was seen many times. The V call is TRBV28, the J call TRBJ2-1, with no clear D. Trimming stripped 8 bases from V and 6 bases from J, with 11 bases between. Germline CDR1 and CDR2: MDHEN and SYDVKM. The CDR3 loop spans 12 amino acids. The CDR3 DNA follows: TGTGCCAGCCGGAAAGCACGCAATGAGCAGTTCTTC. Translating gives CASRKARNEQFF.

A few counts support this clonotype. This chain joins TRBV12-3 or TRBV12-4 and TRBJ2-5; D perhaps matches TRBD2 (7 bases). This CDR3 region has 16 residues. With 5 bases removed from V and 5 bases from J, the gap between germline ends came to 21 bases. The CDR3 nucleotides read TGTGCCAGCAGTCCCTCTAGGGGGGGTTCGGAGGAGACCCAGTACTTC. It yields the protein CASSPSRGGSEETQYF.

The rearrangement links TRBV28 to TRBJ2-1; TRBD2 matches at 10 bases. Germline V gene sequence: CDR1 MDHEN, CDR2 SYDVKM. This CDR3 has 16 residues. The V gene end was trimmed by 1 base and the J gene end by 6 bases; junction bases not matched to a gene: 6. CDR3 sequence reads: CASSLLGTSASNEQFF. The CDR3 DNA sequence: TGTGCCAGCAGTTTATTGGGGACTAGCGCCTCCAATGAGCAGTTCTTC.

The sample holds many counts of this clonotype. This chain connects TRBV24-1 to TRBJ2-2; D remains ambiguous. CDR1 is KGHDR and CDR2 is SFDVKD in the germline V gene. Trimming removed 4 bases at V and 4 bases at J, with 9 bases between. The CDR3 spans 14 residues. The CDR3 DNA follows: TGTGCCACCAGTGACCCCAAGACCACCGGGGAGCTGTTTTTT. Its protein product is CATSDPKTTGELFF.

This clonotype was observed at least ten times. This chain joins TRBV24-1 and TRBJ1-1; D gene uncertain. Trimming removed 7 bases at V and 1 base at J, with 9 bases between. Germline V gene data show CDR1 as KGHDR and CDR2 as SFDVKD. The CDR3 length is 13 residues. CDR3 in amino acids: CATRGGRNTEAFF. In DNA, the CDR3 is TGTGCCACCAGGGGAGGTCGGAACACTGAAGCTTTCTTT.

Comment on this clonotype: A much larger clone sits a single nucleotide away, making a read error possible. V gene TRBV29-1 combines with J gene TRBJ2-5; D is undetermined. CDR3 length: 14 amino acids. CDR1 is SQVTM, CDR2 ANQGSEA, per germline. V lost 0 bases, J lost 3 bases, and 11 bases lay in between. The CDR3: CSVEDPFTEETQYF. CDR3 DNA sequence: TGCAGCGTTGAAGATCCGTTCACTGAAGAGACCCAGTACTTC.

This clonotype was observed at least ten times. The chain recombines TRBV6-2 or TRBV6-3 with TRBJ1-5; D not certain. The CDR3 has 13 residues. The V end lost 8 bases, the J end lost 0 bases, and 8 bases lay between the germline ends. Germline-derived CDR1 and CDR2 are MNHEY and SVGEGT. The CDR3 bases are TGTGCCAGCGGAAGACTTAGCAATCAGCCCCAGCATTTT. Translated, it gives CASGRLSNQPQHF.

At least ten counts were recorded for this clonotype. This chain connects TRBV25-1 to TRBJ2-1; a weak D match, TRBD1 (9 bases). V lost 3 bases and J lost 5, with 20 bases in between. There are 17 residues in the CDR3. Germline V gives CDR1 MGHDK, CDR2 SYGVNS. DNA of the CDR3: TGTGCCAGCAGTGAGTTAACAGGGGGCGGGAGGCACAATGAGCAGTTCTTC. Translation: CASSELTGGGRHNEQFF.

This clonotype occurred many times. The DNA for the CDR3 is TGCAGCGTTGGGGGACAGGGCCTTACCTACGAGCAGTACTTC. Protein sequence: CSVGGQGLTYEQYF. The J gene is TRBJ2-7, the V gene TRBV29-1; 9 bases match TRBD1. The J segment lost 2 bases and the V segment lost 4 bases, leaving 6 bases of the junction unmatched. This CDR3 contains 14 residues. Germline values: CDR1 SQVTM, CDR2 ANQGSEA.

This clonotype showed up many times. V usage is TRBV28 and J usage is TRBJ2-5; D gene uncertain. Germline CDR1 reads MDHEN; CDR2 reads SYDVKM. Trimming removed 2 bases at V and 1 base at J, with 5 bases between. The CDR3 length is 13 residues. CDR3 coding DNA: TGTGCCAGCAGTTTACCTGGCCAAGAGACCCAGTACTTC. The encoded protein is CASSLPGQETQYF.